This T cell receptor beta chain was observed in a study of beta chain features in type 1 diabetes (dated by TCRdb to the late 2010s). Background for the entire study: Patients and healthy donors did not differ in mean age, gender distribution, total cell number or subset yield. The study compared the TCRB repertoires of sorted circulating CD4+ T cell subsets in recently diagnosed type 1 diabetes patients with those in matched healthy donors. A total of some 110 million sorted cells were examined across all samples, and the number of cells per subset was strongly correlated with RNA yield. Regulatory and stem cell-like memory subsets were isolated from only 8 patients and about 8 healthy donors, whereas naive and central memory subsets came from all 30 or so donors. The research as a whole found: Naive, central memory and regulatory TCRB repertoires appeared to be more alike among patients than among healthy donors. Because small numbers of individuals were included in the HLA sub-analyses, any influence of HLA type on TCRB rearrangement was left unresolved. Because cDNA was sequenced instead of genomic DNA, activated cells with high expression could be over-represented, although the groups did not differ in activation or CD3 levels. PCR might favor shorter templates, but patient and control samples were amplified and corrected together, so any skew would affect both groups equally. A moderate but significant shortening of TCRB CDR3 length was observed in type 1 diabetes patients in all four CD4+ subsets. Patients with type 1 diabetes made fewer insertions and deleted more nucleotides at VDJ recombination sites, implying thymic rearrangement abnormalities.

A single peripheral blood draw of 95 to 150 mL on average was collected from each donor into heparinised tubes. Naive, central memory, regulatory and stem cell-like memory CD4+ T cells were sorted on a BD FACSAria II using a panel including CD45RO, CCR7, CD25, CD127, CD95 and CD27. All sorted populations exceeded 95% purity. PBMCs were separated immediately by Lymphoprep density gradient centrifugation and were stained directly, without being cultured. So that batch effects would be minimized, each experiment stained and sorted samples in pairs, pairing one healthy donor with one patient. Notes on this clone: Its antigen remains undetermined. Per-base quality was not reported, and no clone a single base away is much larger than it.

V sheds 0 bases and J sheds 1 base, leaving 11 bases between their ends. CDR1 and CDR2, per the germline V gene (reference sequence), are SGHNT and YYREEE. The CDR3 runs 16 residues from the cysteine to the phenylalanine. Of all the DNA, just the CDR3 is kept, 48 bases in frame from base 1. The entire isolated RNA was reverse transcribed using the High Capacity cDNA Reverse Transcription Kit, and thus expressed TCRB transcripts were sequenced. Deep immunoSEQ sequencing was performed on naive, central memory and regulatory T cell samples, with an average of about 3.6 million total reads per sample. Sorted cells were lysed in RLT buffer and RNA was extracted with DNase-treated RNeasy Micro or Mini kits, depending on cell number. Each cell subset was processed on its own to prevent cross-contamination, while patient and healthy donor samples were processed together. TCRB sequences were amplified from cDNA with the immunoSEQ multiplex PCR, producing 87-bp fragments spanning the CDR3 region. Sequencing of the amplicons was done on the Illumina HiSeq platform. In the paper's pipeline: PCR bias was corrected computationally using synthetic template baselines, and reads within Hamming distance 2 were collapsed, with unmergeable singletons discarded. By aligning reads against IMGT, V, D and J genes, CDR3 length, and insertions or deletions at six rearrangement sites were assigned. Clonotype counts were normalized to sorted cell number within each subset before computing true diversity and Gini coefficients with the tcR R package. The overlap coefficient, calculated on TCRB nucleotide sequences, was used to measure repertoire sharing. As a proxy for the pre-selection repertoire, out-of-frame TCRB sequences from naive cells were analyzed. TCRdb stores this immuneACCESS table with in-frame sequences only. Part of the clones is absent; in the studies checked, under half of the shortfall reflects unresolved V genes, and no reason is known for the rest. The V and J calls and clone size are taken from that table; D and trimming were inferred from the DNA. This sample gives 680,000 or so clones in total; 15% to 18% of them show up just once. The ten largest clones capture about 0.097% of the sample.

This chain is built from TRBV5-4 and TRBJ2-4; the D gene cannot be resolved reliably. Sequenced sample: naive CD4+ T cells from blood. The sample's cell subset or site label is to be understood as: true naive CD4+ T cells. This TCR was sampled from a man in his late teens or twenties in good health. The CDR3 protein sequence reads: CASSLDSRVAKNIQYF. The nucleotides read TGTGCCAGCAGCTTGGACAGCCGAGTGGCCAAAAACATTCAGTACTTC.